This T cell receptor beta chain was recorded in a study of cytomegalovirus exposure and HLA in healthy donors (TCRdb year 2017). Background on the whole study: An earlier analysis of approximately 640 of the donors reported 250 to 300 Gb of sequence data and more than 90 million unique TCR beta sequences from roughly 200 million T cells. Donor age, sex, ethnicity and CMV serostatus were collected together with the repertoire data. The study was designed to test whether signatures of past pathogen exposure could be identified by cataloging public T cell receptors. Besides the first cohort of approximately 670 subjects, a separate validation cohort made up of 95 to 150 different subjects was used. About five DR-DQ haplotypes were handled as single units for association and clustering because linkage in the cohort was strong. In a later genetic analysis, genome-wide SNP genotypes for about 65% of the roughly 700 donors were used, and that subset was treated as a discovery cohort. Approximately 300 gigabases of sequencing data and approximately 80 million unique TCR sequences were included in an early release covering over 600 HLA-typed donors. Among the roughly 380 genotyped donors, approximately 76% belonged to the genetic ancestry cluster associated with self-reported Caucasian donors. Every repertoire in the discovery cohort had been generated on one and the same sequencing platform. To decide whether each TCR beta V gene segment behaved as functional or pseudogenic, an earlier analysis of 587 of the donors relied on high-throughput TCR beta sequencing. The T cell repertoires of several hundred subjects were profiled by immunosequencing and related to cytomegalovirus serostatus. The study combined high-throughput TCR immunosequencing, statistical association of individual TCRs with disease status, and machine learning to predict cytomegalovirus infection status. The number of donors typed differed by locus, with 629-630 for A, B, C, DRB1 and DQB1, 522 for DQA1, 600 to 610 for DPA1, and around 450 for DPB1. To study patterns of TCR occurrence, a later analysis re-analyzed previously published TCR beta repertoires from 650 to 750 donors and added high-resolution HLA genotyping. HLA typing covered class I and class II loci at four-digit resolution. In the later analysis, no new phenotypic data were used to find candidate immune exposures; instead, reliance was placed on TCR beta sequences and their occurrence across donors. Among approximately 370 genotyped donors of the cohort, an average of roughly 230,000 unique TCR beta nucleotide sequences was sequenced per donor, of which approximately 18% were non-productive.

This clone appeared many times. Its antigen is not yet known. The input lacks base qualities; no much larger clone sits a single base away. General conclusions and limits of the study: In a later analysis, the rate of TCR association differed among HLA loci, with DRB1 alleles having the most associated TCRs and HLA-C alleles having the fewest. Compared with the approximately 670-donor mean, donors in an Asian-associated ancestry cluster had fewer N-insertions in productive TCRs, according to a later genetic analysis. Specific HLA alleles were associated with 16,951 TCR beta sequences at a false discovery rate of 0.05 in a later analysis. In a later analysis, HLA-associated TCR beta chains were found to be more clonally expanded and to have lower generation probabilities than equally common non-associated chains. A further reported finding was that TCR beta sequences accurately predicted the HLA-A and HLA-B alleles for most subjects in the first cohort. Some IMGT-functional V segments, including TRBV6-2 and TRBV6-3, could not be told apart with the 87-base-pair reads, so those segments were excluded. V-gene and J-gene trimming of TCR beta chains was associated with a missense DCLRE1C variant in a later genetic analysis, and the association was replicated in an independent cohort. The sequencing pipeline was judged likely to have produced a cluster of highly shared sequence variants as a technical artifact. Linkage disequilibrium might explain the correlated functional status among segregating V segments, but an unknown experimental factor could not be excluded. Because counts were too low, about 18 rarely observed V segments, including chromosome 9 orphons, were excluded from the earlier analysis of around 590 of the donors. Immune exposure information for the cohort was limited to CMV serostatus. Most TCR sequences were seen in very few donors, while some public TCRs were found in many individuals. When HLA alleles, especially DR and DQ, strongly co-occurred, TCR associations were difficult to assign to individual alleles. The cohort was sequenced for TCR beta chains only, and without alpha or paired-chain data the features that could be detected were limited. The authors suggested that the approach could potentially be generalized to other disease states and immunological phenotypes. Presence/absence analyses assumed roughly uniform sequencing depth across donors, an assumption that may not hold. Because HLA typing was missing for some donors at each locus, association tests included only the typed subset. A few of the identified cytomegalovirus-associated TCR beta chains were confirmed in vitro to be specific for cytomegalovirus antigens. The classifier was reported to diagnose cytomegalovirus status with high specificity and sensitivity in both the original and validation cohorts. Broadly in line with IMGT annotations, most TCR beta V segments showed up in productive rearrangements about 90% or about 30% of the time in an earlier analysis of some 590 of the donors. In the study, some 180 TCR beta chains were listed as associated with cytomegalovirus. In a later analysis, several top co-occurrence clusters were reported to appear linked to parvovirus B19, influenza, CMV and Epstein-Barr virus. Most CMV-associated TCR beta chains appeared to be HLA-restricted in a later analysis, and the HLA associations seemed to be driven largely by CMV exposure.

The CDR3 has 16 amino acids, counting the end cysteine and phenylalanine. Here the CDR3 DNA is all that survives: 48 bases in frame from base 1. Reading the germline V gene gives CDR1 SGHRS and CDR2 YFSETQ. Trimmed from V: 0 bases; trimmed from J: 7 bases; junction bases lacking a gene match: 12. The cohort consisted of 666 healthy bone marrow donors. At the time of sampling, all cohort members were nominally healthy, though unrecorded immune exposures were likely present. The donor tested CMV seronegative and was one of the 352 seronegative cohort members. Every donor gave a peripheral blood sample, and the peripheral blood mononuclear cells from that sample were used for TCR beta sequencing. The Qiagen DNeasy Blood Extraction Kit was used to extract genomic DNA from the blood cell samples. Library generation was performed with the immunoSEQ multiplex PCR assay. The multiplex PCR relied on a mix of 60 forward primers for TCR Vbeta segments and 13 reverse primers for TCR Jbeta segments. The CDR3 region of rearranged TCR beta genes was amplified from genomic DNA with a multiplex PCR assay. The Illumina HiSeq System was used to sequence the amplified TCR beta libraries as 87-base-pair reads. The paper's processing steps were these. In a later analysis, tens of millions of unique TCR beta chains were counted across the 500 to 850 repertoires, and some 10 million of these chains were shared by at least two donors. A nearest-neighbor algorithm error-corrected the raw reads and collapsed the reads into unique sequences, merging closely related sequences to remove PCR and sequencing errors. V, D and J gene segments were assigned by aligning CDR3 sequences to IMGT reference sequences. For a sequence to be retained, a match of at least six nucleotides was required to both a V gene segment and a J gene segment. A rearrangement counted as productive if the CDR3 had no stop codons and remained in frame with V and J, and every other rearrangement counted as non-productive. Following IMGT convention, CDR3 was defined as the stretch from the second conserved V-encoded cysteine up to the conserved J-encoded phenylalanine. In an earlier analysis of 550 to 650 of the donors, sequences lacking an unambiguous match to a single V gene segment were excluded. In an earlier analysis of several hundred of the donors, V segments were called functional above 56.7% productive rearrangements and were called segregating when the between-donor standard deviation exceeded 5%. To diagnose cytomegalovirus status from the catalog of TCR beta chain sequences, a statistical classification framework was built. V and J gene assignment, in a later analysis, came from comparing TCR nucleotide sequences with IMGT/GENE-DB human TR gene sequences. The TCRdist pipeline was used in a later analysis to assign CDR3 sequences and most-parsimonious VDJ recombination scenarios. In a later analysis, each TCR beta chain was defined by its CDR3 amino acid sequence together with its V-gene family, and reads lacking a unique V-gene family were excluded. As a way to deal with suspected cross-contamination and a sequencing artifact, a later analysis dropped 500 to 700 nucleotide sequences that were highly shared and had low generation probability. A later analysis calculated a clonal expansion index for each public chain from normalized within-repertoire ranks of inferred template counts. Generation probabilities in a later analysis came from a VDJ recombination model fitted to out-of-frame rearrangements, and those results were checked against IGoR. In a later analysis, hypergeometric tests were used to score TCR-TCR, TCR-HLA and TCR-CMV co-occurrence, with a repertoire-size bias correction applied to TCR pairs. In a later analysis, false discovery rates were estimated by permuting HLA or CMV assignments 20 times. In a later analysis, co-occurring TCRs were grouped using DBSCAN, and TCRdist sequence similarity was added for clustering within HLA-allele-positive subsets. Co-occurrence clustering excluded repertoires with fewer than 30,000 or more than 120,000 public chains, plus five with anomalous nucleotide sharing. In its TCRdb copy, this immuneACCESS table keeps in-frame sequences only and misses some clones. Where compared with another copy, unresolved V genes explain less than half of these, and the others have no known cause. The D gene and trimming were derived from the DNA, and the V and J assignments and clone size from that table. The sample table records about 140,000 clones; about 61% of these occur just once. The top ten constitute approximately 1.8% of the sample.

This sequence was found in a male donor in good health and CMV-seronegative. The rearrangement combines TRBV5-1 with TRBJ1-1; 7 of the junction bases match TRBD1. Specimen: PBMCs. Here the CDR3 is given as CASSLGLGQLYDEAFF. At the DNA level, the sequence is TGCGCCAGCAGCTTGGGTTTGGGACAGTTATACGATGAAGCTTTCTTT.